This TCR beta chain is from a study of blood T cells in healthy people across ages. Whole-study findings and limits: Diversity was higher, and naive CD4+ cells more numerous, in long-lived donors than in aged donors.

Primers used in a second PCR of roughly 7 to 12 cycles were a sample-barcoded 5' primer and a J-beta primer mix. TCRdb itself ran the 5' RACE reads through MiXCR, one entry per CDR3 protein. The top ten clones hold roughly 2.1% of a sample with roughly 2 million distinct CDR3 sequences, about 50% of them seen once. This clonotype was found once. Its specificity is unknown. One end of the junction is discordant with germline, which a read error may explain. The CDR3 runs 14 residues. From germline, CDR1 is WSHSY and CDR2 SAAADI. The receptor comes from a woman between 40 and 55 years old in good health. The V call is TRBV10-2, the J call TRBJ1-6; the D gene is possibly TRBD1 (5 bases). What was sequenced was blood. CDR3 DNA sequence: TGCGTCAGCAGTGAGTCAGGGCCGTATTCACCCCTCCACTTT. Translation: CVSSESGPYSPLHF.